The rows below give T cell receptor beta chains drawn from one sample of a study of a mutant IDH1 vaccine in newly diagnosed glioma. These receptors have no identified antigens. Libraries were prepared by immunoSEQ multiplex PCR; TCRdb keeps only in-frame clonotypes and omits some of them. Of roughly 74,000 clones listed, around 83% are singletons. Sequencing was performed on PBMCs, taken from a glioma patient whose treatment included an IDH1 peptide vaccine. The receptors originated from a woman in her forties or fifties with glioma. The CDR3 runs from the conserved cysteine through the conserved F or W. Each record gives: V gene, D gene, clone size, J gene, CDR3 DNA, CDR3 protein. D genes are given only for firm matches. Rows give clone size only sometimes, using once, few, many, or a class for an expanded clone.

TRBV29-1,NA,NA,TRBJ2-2,TGCAGCGTTCGGGCTACCGGCGGGGAGCTGTTTTTT,CSVRATGGELFF
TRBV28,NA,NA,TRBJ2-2,TGTGCCAGCAGTTTAGAGGGTAGTTGGCAGGACCACACCGGGGAGCTGTTTTTT,CASSLEGSWQDHTGELFF
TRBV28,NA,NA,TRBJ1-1,TGTGCCAGCAGCCGCGGGGGGGCCTTAGGCACTGAAGCTTTCTTT,CASSRGGALGTEAFF
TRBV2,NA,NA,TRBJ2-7,TGTGCCAGCAGTGAAGGGACCAGAAACCTCTACGAGCAGTACTTC,CASSEGTRNLYEQYF
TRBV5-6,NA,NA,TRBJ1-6,TGTGCCAGCAGTATCGCTCCCAATTCACCCCTCCACTTT,CASSIAPNSPLHF
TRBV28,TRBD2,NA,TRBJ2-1,TGTGCCAGCAGTCTCCCGGCGGGAGGATACAATGAGCAGTTCTTC,CASSLPAGGYNEQFF
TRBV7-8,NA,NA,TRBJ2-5,TGTGCCAGCAGAGAGGGCCAGGGGTGGGTCGAAGAGACCCAGTACTTC,CASREGQGWVEETQYF
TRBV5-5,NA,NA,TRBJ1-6,TGTGCCAGCAGCTTGGATGCCTATAATTCACCCCTCCACTTT,CASSLDAYNSPLHF
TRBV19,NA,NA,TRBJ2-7,TGTGCCAGTAGTCCCCGGGGAGGGGGCATAGACGAGCAGTACTTC,CASSPRGGGIDEQYF
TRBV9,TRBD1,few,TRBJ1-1,TGTGCCAGCAGCAGACAGGGGATCAACACTGAAGCTTTCTTT,CASSRQGINTEAFF
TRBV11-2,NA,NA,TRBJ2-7,TGTGCCAGCAGCTTAGCCCGGGGTGTTGGCGAGCAGTACTTC,CASSLARGVGEQYF
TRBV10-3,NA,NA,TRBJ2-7,TGTGCCATCAGTGAGCCGTGGGGCCATGGGGGCGAGCAGTACTTC,CAISEPWGHGGEQYF
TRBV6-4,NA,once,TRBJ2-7,TGTGCCAGCAGTGAAAAACGTATGGGACATCGGTCCTCCTACGAGCAGTACTTC,CASSEKRMGHRSSYEQYF
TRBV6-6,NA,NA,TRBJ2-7,TGTGCCAGCAGCAACGGGCCGTACGAGCAGTACTTC,CASSNGPYEQYF
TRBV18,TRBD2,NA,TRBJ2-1,TGTGCCAGCTCACCACAACCTAGCGGGAGTTCTTATGAGCAGTTCTTC,CASSPQPSGSSYEQFF
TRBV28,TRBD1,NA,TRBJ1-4,TGTGCCAGCAGTCCGGGTTCGACAGGGAACGATGAAAAACTGTTTTTT,CASSPGSTGNDEKLFF
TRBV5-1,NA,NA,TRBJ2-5,TGCGCCAGCAGGGATTACGGAACCCAAGAGACCCAGTACTTC,CASRDYGTQETQYF
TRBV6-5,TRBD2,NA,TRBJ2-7,TGTGCCAGCAGTTACTATCCTAGCGGGAGCTACGAGCAGTACTTC,CASSYYPSGSYEQYF
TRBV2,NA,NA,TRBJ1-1,TGTGCCAGCAGTGCCGGGCCGTTGAACACTGAAGCTTTCTTT,CASSAGPLNTEAFF
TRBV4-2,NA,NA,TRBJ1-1,TGTGCCAGCAGCCACCCGACAGTTGACACTGAAGCTTTCTTT,CASSHPTVDTEAFF
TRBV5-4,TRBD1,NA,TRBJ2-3,TGTGCCAGCAGTGAGTACCGGACAGGGAACACAGATACGCAGTATTTT,CASSEYRTGNTDTQYF
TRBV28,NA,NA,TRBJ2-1,TGTGCCAGCACCTCAGGGAGGCCCCGAAACAATGAGCAGTTCTTC,CASTSGRPRNNEQFF
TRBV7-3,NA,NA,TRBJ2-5,TGTGCCAGCAGCTTAAGGGCGTTGGAAGAGACCCAGTACTTC,CASSLRALEETQYF
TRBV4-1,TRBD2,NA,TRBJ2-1,TGCGCCAGCAGCCAGCCACTAGCGCTGAACTACAATGAGCAGTTCTTC,CASSQPLALNYNEQFF
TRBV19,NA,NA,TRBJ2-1,TGTGCCAGTAGTCTATACACGAGCTCCTACAATGAGCAGTTCTTC,CASSLYTSSYNEQFF
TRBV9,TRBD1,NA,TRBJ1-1,TGTGCCAGCAGCCCCTGGGACAGGAGCACTGAAGCTTTCTTT,CASSPWDRSTEAFF
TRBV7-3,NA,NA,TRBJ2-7,TGTGCCAGCAGCCCCCAAGGGGGGGCCCACTACGAGCAGTACTTC,CASSPQGGAHYEQYF
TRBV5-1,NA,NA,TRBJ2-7,TGCGCCAGCAGCTCCAGTGGGGCTAGGGCCTACGAGCAGTACTTC,CASSSSGARAYEQYF
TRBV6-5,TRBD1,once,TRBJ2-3,TGTGCCAGCAGCACGCTACAGGGGGCCGGTACGCAGTATTTT,CASSTLQGAGTQYF
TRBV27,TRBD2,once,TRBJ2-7,TGTGCCAGCAGTTGGGGACTAGCGGGAGGGTACGAGCAGTACTTC,CASSWGLAGGYEQYF
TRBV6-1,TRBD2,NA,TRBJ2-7,TGTGCCAGCAGTCCCCGGGGGAGGGCGTACGAGCAGTACTTC,CASSPRGRAYEQYF
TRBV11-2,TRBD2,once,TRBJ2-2,TGTGCCAGCAGCTTAACGGGAGGGCCCGGGGAGCTGTTTTTT,CASSLTGGPGELFF
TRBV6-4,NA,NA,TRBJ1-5,TGTGCCAGCAGTGTCCAGACAGGTCAGCCCCAGCATTTT,CASSVQTGQPQHF
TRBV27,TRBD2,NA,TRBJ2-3,TGTGCCAGCAGTTTACGAGTAGCGGGAATCACAGATACGCAGTATTTT,CASSLRVAGITDTQYF
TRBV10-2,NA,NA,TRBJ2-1,TGCGCCAGCACCGGGACTGACTACAATGAGCAGTTCTTC,CASTGTDYNEQFF
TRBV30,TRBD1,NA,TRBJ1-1,TGTGCCTGGAGTGTACAGGGGAGGGGGACTGAAGCTTTCTTT,CAWSVQGRGTEAFF
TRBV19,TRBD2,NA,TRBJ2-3,TGTGCCAGTAGTTTCTCCGGGGGGAGCGGGAGGACAGATACGCAGTATTTT,CASSFSGGSGRTDTQYF
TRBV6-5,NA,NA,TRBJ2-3,TGTGCCAGCAGTTTCTATCCGTCGGCAGATACGCAGTATTTT,CASSFYPSADTQYF
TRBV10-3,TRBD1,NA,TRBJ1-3,TGTGCCATCAGCGACAGGGAGTCCGGAAACACCATATATTTT,CAISDRESGNTIYF
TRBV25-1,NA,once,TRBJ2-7,TGTGCCAGCAGTGATTCAGATCCCTACGAGCAGTACTTC,CASSDSDPYEQYF
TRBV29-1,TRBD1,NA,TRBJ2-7,TGCAGCGTCAGGGGGACAAAATACGAGCAGTACTTC,CSVRGTKYEQYF
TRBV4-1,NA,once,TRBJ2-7,TGCGCCAGCAGCCAGCTCGTAGGGAGCTCCTACGAGCAGTACTTC,CASSQLVGSSYEQYF
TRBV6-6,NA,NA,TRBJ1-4,TGTGCCAGCAGCCTCACAACAGGTGGGGCGGAAAAACTGTTTTTT,CASSLTTGGAEKLFF
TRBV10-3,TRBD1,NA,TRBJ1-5,TGTGCCATCAGCCGGACAGGGGGGTTTGAAAATCAGCCCCAGCATTTT,CAISRTGGFENQPQHF
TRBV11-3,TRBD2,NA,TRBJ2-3,TGTGCCAGCAGCACCATAGCGGGAGCGGATACGCAGTATTTT,CASSTIAGADTQYF
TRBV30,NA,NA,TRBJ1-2,TGTGCCGTTCGGCTCAACTATGGCTACACCTTC,CAVRLNYGYTF
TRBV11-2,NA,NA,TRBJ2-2,TGTGCCAGCAGCTTGAACCCAGGGGCCGGGGAGCTGTTTTTT,CASSLNPGAGELFF
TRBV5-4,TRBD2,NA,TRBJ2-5,TGTGCCAGCAGCTCACAAGAGGGACTAGCGGGGCAAGAGACCCAGTACTTC,CASSSQEGLAGQETQYF
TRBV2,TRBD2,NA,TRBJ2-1,TGTGCCAGCGGACTAGCGGGGTCCTACAATGAGCAGTTCTTC,CASGLAGSYNEQFF
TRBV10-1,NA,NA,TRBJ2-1,TGCGCCAGCAGTGAGTTACGGGGCCCCTCCAGGGCGGATGAGCAGTTCTTC,CASSELRGPSRADEQFF
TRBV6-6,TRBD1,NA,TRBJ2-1,TGTGCCAGCAGTCCGGGACAGGGCGAATGGTTCTTC,CASSPGQGEWFF